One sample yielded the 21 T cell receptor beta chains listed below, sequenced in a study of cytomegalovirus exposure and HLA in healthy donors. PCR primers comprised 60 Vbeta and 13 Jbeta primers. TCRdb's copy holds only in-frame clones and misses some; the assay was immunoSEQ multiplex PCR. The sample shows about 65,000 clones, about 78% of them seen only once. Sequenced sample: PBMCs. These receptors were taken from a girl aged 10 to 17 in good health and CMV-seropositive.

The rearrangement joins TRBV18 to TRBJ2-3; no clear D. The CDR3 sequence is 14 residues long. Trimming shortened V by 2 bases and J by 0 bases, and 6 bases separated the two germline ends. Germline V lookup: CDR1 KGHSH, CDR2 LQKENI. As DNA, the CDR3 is TGTGCCAGCTCACCAGCAACTAGCACAGATACGCAGTATTTT. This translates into CASSPATSTDTQYF.

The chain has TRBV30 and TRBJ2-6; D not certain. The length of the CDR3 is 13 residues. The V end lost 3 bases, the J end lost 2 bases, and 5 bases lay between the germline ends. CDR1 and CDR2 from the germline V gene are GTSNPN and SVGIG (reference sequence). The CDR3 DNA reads TGTGCCTGGAGCCGTCCTGGGGCCAACGTCCTGACTTTC. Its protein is CAWSRPGANVLTF.

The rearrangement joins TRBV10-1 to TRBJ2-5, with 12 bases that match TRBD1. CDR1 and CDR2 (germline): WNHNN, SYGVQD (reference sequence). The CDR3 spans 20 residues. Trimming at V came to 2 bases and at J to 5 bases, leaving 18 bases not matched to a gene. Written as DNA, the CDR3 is TGCGCCAGCAGTGAGAGCCGGGACAGGGGGCTAGCAGGGAAGGTTGAGACCCAGTACTTC. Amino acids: CASSESRDRGLAGKVETQYF.

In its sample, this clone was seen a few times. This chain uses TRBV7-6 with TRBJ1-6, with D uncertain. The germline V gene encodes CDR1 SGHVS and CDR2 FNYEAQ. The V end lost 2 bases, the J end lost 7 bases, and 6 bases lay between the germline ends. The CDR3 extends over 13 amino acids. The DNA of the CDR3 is TGTGCCAGCAGCTTAAGTCAGAATTCACCCCTCCACTTT. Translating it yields CASSLSQNSPLHF.

The chain's CDR3 is CASSGGTSGYNEQFF. CDR3 nucleotide sequence: TGTGCCAGCAGTGGTGGGACTAGCGGATACAATGAGCAGTTCTTC. The chain has TRBV6-4 and TRBJ2-1; TRBD2 matches 11 bases. Germline-derived CDR1 and CDR2 are MRHNA and SNTAGT. This CDR3 has 15 amino acids. Losses at the gene ends were 4 bases for V and 4 bases for J; bases not matched to a gene: 3.

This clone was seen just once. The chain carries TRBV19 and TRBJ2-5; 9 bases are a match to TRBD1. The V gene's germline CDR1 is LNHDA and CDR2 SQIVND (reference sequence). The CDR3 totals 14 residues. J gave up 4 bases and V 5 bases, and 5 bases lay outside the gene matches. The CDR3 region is CASSRTGEPETQYF. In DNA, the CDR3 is TGTGCCAGTAGTCGGACAGGGGAGCCAGAGACCCAGTACTTC.

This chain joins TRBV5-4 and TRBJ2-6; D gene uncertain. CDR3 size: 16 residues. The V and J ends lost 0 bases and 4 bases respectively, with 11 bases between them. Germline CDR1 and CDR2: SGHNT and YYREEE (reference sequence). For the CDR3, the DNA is TGTGCCAGCAGCTTGGAAGGAGTGCGAGGGGCCAACGTCCTGACTTTC. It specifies CASSLEGVRGANVLTF.

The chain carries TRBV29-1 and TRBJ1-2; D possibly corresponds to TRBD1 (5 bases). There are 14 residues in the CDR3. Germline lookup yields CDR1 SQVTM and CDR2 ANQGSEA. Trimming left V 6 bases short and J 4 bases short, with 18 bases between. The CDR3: CSVESQGSGYGYTF. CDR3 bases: TGCAGCGTAGAAAGCCAGGGTTCGGGCTATGGCTACACCTTC. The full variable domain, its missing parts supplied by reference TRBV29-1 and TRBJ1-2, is SAVISQKPSRDICQRGTSLTIQCQVDSQVTMMFWYRQQPGQSLTLIATANQGSEATYESGFVIDKFPISRPNLTFSTLTVSNMSPEDSSIYLCSVESQGSGYGYTFGSGTRLTVV.

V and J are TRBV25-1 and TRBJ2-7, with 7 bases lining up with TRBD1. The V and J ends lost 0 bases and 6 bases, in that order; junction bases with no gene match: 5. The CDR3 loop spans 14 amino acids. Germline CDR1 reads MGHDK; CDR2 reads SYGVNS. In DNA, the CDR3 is TGTGCCAGCAGTGAATATCAGGGGGTGACCGAGCAGTACTTC. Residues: CASSEYQGVTEQYF.

The CDR3 region is CASSDPDRASYEQYF. The CDR3 DNA reads TGCGCCAGCAGTGATCCGGACAGGGCTTCCTACGAGCAGTACTTC. The V and J genes are TRBV10-2 and TRBJ2-7; 8 positions match TRBD1. V trimming: 3 bases; J trimming: 1 base; junction bases outside the gene matches: 5. The CDR3 is made up of 15 amino acids. CDR1 and CDR2 from the germline V gene are WSHSY and SAAADI.

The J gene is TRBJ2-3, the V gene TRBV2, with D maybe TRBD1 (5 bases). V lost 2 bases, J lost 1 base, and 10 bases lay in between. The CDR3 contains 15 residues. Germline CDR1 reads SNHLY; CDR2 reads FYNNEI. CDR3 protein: CASSEHRHRTDTQYF. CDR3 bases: TGTGCCAGCAGTGAACACAGGCATCGCACAGATACGCAGTATTTT.

CDR3 nucleotide sequence: TGTGCCAGCAGACAGGGTAGCACCGGGGAGCTGTTTTTT. Protein sequence: CASRQGSTGELFF. The V and J genes are TRBV7-9 and TRBJ2-2; TRBD1 is a possible D gene (6 bases). Germline assignment: CDR1 SEHNR and CDR2 FQNEAQ (reference sequence). CDR3 length: 13 amino acids. Trimming removed 6 bases from V and 4 bases from J, with 9 bases in between.

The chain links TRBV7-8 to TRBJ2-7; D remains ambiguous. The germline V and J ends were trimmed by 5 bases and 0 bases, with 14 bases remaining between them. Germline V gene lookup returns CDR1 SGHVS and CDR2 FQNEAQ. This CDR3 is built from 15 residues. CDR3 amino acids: CASSMRRSHSYEQYF. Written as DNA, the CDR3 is TGTGCCAGCAGCATGCGCCGGAGTCACTCCTACGAGCAGTACTTC.

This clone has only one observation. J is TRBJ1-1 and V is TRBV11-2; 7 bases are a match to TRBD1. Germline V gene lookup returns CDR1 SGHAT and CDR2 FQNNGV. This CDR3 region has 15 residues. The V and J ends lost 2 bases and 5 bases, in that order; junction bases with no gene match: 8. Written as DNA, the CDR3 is TGTGCCAGCAGCTTAAATTTACAGGGGTCGACTGAAGCTTTCTTT. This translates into CASSLNLQGSTEAFF. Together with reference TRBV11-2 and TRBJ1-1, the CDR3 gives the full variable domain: EAGVAQSPRYKIIEKRQSVAFWCNPISGHATLYWYQQILGQGPKLLIQFQNNGVVDDSQLPKDRFSAERLKGVDSTLKIQPAKLEDSAVYLCASSLNLQGSTEAFFGQGTRLTVV.

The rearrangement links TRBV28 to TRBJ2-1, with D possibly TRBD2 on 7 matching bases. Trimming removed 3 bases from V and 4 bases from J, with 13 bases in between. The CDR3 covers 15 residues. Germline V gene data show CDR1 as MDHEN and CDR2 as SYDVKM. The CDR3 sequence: CASSLPGGKYNEQFF. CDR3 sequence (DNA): TGTGCCAGCAGTTTGCCGGGGGGCAAGTACAATGAGCAGTTCTTC. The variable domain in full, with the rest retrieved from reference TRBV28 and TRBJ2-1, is DVKVTQSSRYLVKRTGEKVFLECVQDMDHENMFWYRQDPGLGLRLIYFSYDVKMKEKGDIPEGYSVSREKKERFSLILESASTNQTSMYLCASSLPGGKYNEQFFGPGTRLTVL.

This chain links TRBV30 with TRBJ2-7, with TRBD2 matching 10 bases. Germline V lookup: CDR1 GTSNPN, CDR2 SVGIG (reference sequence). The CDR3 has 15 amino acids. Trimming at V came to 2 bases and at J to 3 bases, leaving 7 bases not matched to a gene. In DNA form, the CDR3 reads TGTGCCTGGAGTCAGGCACTAGCGGGGTTCTACGAGCAGTACTTC. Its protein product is CAWSQALAGFYEQYF.

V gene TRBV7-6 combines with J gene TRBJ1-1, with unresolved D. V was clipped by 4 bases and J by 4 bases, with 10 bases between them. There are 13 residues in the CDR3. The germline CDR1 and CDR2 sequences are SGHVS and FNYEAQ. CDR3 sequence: CASSYSASTEAFF. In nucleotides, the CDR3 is TGTGCCAGCAGCTATTCCGCTAGCACTGAAGCTTTCTTT.

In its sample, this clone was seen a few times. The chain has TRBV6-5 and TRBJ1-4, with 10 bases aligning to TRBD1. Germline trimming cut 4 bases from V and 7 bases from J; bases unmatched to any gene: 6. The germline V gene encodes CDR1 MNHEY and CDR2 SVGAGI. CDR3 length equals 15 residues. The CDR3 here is CASSSPGQGSEKLFF. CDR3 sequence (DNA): TGTGCCAGCAGTTCCCCGGGACAGGGGAGTGAAAAACTGTTTTTT.

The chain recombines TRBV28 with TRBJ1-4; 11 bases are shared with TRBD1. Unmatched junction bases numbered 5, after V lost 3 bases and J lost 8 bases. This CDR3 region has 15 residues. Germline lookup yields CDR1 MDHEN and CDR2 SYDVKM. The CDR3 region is CASSLPGTGGEKLFF. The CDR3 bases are TGTGCCAGCAGTTTGCCCGGGACAGGGGGGGAAAAACTGTTTTTT.

The CDR3 sequence: CAWSVRGKVLTNYEQYF. The CDR3 DNA sequence: TGTGCCTGGAGTGTAAGGGGAAAAGTACTGACCAACTACGAGCAGTACTTC. The rearrangement links TRBV30 to TRBJ2-7; maybe TRBD1 (5 bases). There are 17 residues in the CDR3. Germline loops: CDR1 GTSNPN, CDR2 SVGIG (reference sequence). V lost 0 bases and J lost 3, with 21 bases in between.

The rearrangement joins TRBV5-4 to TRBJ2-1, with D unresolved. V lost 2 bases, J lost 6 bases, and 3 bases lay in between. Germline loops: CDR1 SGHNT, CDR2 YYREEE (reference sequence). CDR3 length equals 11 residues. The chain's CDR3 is CASSFINEQFF. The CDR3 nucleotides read TGTGCCAGCAGCTTCATCAATGAGCAGTTCTTC.